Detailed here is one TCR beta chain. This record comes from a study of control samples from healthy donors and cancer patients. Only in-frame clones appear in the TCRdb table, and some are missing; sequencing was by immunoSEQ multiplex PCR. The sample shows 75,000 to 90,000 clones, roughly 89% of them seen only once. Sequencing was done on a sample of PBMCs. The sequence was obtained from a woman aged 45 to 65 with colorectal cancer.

CDR3 sequence reads: CASSATGQPTQPQHF. The CDR3 DNA sequence: TGTGCCAGCAGTGCCACGGGACAGCCGACACAGCCCCAGCATTTT. This chain links TRBV27 with TRBJ1-5; 7 bases agree with TRBD1. Germline V lookup: CDR1 MNHEY, CDR2 SMNVEV (reference sequence). The CDR3 sequence is 15 residues long. J was trimmed by 7 bases and V by 5 bases; bases with no gene match: 11.